The 7 T cell receptor beta chains below come from one sample, sequenced in a study of cytomegalovirus exposure and HLA in healthy donors. PCR used 60 Vbeta primers and 13 Jbeta primers. The table came from immunoSEQ multiplex PCR; TCRdb's copy has only in-frame clones and leaves some out. The table has 150,000 to 200,000 clones, around 77% seen once; the top ten hold under 2.5%. Sequenced input: PBMCs. The receptors shown here come from a man aged 55 to 70 in good health and CMV-seronegative.

V gene TRBV5-1 combines with J gene TRBJ2-5; 10 bases match TRBD2. This CDR3 has 15 amino acids. Losses at the gene ends were 3 bases for V and 0 bases for J; bases not matched to a gene: 2. Germline V gene data show CDR1 as SGHRS and CDR2 as YFSETQ. CDR3 loop: CASSSTSGNQETQYF. CDR3 bases: TGCGCCAGCAGCTCAACTAGCGGGAACCAAGAGACCCAGTACTTC.

The V call is TRBV6-5, the J call TRBJ1-4, with D maybe TRBD1 (6 bases). The CDR3 covers 14 residues. Trimming pared 4 bases from V and 5 bases from J, leaving 11 bases between. The germline V gene encodes CDR1 MNHEY and CDR2 SVGAGI. Written as DNA, the CDR3 is TGTGCCAGCAGTTTTCTACAGGGCAATGAAAAACTGTTTTTT. Its translation is CASSFLQGNEKLFF.

The V call is TRBV18, the J call TRBJ1-2, with a possible D match to TRBD1 (6 bases). Trimming removed 5 bases at V and 6 bases at J, with 13 bases between. Germline-derived CDR1 and CDR2 are KGHSH and LQKENI. The CDR3 is 13 amino acids. The CDR3 reads CASSSRQENGYTF. CDR3 coding DNA: TGTGCCAGCTCATCCAGACAGGAGAATGGCTACACCTTC.

About this clone itself: This CDR3 is also generated by other DNA sequences in the sample. The chain couples TRBV19 to TRBJ2-6; D might be TRBD2 (5 bases). Germline V gene data show CDR1 as LNHDA and CDR2 as SQIVND (reference sequence). Trimming removed 5 bases from V and 0 bases from J, with 8 bases in between. The CDR3 is 15 amino acids. The CDR3 DNA reads TGTGCCAGTAGTCCCCGGGGCTCTGGGGCCAACGTCCTGACTTTC. As protein: CASSPRGSGANVLTF.

This clone was counted a single time. The genes are TRBV7-3 and TRBJ2-7, with 14 nucleotides matching TRBD2. The junction had 21 bases not matched to a gene; V was cut back by 2 bases and J by 3 bases. Per the germline V gene, CDR1 is SGHTA and CDR2 is FQGTGA. The CDR3 totals 22 residues. For the CDR3, the DNA is TGTGCCAGCAGCTTAGCTCCTCCTGGCGGGACTAGCGGGGGCCCAGATCACTACGAGCAGTACTTC. Encoded protein: CASSLAPPGGTSGGPDHYEQYF.

The chain has TRBV7-9 and TRBJ2-7, with TRBD1 identical over 8 bases. CDR1 SEHNR and CDR2 FQNEAQ come from the germline V gene (reference sequence). This CDR3 contains 15 residues. V shed 5 bases and J 3 bases; nucleotides not matched to a gene: 9. CDR3 loop: CASSRGQGRYYEQYF. The CDR3 region has the DNA TGTGCCAGCAGCCGAGGACAGGGTCGATACTACGAGCAGTACTTC.

This clone was counted between two and nine times. V gene TRBV25-1 combines with J gene TRBJ1-1; D is possibly TRBD1 (5 bases). The CDR3 consists of 17 residues. The V and J ends lost 4 bases and 0 bases respectively, with 18 bases between them. CDR1 and CDR2 from the germline V gene are MGHDK and SYGVNS. CDR3 DNA: TGTGCCAGCAGTGTATCCCCCTCCGACAGTCTGAACACTGAAGCTTTCTTT. Encoded protein: CASSVSPSDSLNTEAFF.